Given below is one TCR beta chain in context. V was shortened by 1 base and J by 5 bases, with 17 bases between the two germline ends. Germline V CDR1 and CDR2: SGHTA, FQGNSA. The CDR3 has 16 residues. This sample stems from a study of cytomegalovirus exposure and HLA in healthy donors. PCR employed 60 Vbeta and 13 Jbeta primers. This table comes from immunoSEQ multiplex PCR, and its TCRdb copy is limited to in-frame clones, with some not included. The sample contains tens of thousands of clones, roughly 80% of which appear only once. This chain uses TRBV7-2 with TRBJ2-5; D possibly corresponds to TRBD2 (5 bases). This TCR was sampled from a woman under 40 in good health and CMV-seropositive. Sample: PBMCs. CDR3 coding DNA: TGTGCCAGCAGCTTAGACTTCTCCGACCCGGGGGAGACCCAGTACTTC. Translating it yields CASSLDFSDPGETQYF.